Below, one TCR beta chain is given with its context. Its specificity is unknown. This sample is part of a study of blood T cells in healthy people across ages. The donors, all healthy, were Caucasians living in Russia, aged roughly 6 to 90. The CDR3 consists of 11 residues. Germline loops: CDR1 SEHNR, CDR2 FQNEAQ (reference sequence). Trimming stripped 6 bases from V and 11 bases from J, with 13 bases between. Together with a sample-barcoded 5' primer, a J-beta primer mix was included in a second PCR lasting about 6 to 11 cycles. In TCRdb, the 5' RACE reads were re-called with MiXCR into one record per CDR3 protein. The table records under 850,000 distinct CDR3 sequences, around 34% of them present only once. Study observations and caveats: Long-lived and aged donors differed, with more naive CD4+ cells and higher diversity in the long-lived. The unsorted PBMCs prevented any conclusive comparison of naive versus antigen-experienced cells. Per million T cells, TCR beta diversity dropped about linearly as age rose.

The V call is TRBV7-9, the J call TRBJ2-5; weak D call: TRBD2 (5 bases). This receptor was identified in a man aged 18 to 30 in good health. The sequenced sample was blood. CDR3 bases: TGTGCCAGCAGTCCCGACGGGGAGCAGTACTTC. It is translated as CASSPDGEQYF. Together with reference TRBV7-9 and TRBJ2-5, the CDR3 gives the full variable domain: DTGVSQNPRHKITKRGQNVTFRCDPISEHNRLYWYRQTLGQGPEFLTYFQNEAQLEKSRLLSDRFSAERPKGSFSTLEIQRTEQGDSAMYLCASSPDGEQYFGPGTRLLVL.